This entry is about one T cell receptor (beta chain). Repertoires were generated with immunoSEQ multiplex PCR, while TCRdb's copy carries only in-frame clones and drops some. Of roughly 30,000 clones in the sample, roughly nine tenths were seen once. The source of the sample is a study of blood T cell repertoires in COVID-19. V lost 6 bases to trimming and J lost 4 bases, with 9 bases between them. The germline gives CDR1 SQVTM, CDR2 ANQGSEA. The CDR3 is 11 amino acids. The sequence derives from a human donor in a cohort sampled during active COVID-19. The chain has TRBV29-1 and TRBJ1-2; D is perhaps TRBD1 (5 bases). Sequenced material: peripheral blood. CDR3 sequence reads: CSVQGAYGYTF. In nucleotides, the CDR3 is TGCAGCGTGCAGGGCGCCTATGGCTACACCTTC.